Following are 11 T cell receptor beta chains from one sample sequenced in a study of T cell responses to AZD1222 COVID-19 vaccine. Sequencing was performed with immunoSEQ multiplex PCR; in TCRdb, only in-frame clones are kept and a portion is missing. Seen here are around 200,000 clones, over 90% observed once, and the top ten hold around 3.8%. The starting material was peripheral blood, obtained on day 0 of AZD1222 vaccination. The origin of the receptors is an adult in good health.

The sample holds a few counts of this clone. This chain uses TRBV4-1 with TRBJ1-3; TRBD1 agrees at 8 bases. Trimming cost V 1 base and J 2 bases; bases outside gene matches: 4. This CDR3 comprises 16 residues. From germline, CDR1 is MGHRA and CDR2 YSYEKL. CDR3 amino acids: CASSQAQGATGNTIYF. CDR3 DNA sequence: TGCGCCAGCAGCCAAGCTCAGGGGGCTACTGGAAACACCATATATTTT.

The sample holds one count of this clone. The chain carries TRBV2 and TRBJ1-2; D not resolved. CDR1 is SNHLY and CDR2 is FYNNEI in the germline V gene. The CDR3 length is 14 residues. Trimming took off 6 bases at V and 1 base at J, with 12 bases between the two ends. The CDR3: CASRVQTSNYGYTF. Here the CDR3 DNA reads TGTGCCAGCAGGGTCCAGACAAGTAACTATGGCTACACCTTC.

The chain uses TRBV19 and TRBJ2-1, with TRBD2 identical over 15 bases. V gave up 5 bases and J gave up 0 bases; unmatched junction bases: 5. The germline V gene has CDR1 LNHDA and CDR2 SQIVND (reference sequence). The CDR3 length is 18 residues. CDR3 amino acids: CASSLGLAGGASYNEQFF. CDR3 nucleotides: TGTGCCAGTAGTTTGGGACTAGCGGGGGGCGCCTCCTACAATGAGCAGTTCTTC.

The genes are TRBV3-1 (or the pseudogene TRBV3-2) and TRBJ1-3; 9 nucleotides agree with TRBD1. V lost 3 bases to trimming and J lost 2 bases; unmatched junction nucleotides: 5. This CDR3 contains 16 residues. CDR1 LGHDT and CDR2 YNNKEL come from the germline V gene (reference sequence). The CDR3 protein is CASSQGTGWAGNTIYF. The CDR3 DNA reads TGTGCCAGCAGCCAGGGGACAGGGTGGGCTGGAAACACCATATATTTT.

This rearrangement joins TRBV19 to TRBJ1-1; 7 bases map to TRBD1. There are 14 residues in the CDR3. The V segment lost 7 bases and the J segment 1 base; nucleotides outside the gene matches: 6. In germline, CDR1 is LNHDA, CDR2 SQIVND (reference sequence). In DNA form, the CDR3 reads TGTGCCAGTACCCCTCGGACAGGGAACACTGAAGCTTTCTTT. This translates into CASTPRTGNTEAFF.

The rearrangement links TRBV27 to TRBJ2-6, with 9 positions matching TRBD1. Germline CDR1 MNHEY, CDR2 SMNVEV (reference sequence). The CDR3 sequence is 17 residues long. J gave up 0 bases and V 5 bases, and 5 bases lay outside the gene matches. CDR3 sequence (DNA): TGTGCCAGCAGTATAACAGGGGGCTACTCTGGGGCCAACGTCCTGACTTTC. This sequence encodes CASSITGGYSGANVLTF.

The V and J genes are TRBV29-1 and TRBJ1-5; possible D gene TRBD1, 5 bases. Germline lookup yields CDR1 SQVTM and CDR2 ANQGSEA. Between the trimmed V and J ends, which lost 4 bases and 5 bases, there was a span of 15 bases. CDR3 length equals 14 residues. CDR3 in DNA: TGCAGCGTTGGAAGGGAGGGGAACGATCAGCCCCAGCATTTT. This translates into CSVGREGNDQPQHF. Full variable domain (missing parts from reference TRBV29-1 and TRBJ1-5): SAVISQKPSRDICQRGTSLTIQCQVDSQVTMMFWYRQQPGQSLTLIATANQGSEATYESGFVIDKFPISRPNLTFSTLTVSNMSPEDSSIYLCSVGREGNDQPQHFGDGTRLSIL.

The chain recombines TRBV11-2 with TRBJ2-7; no clear D gene. The CDR3 has 17 amino acids. Between the trimmed V and J ends, which lost 5 bases and 3 bases, there was a span of 23 bases. Per germline, CDR1 SGHAT and CDR2 FQNNGV. CDR3 nucleotide sequence: TGTGCCAGCAGCCCCGAGTCCCCCGTTGTGGCCCTCTACGAGCAGTACTTC. The encoded protein is CASSPESPVVALYEQYF.

This clone has just a few counts. The chain links TRBV10-3 to TRBJ1-2; no clear D gene. This CDR3 has 14 residues. The V end lost 0 bases, the J end lost 3 bases, and 8 bases lay between the germline ends. CDR1 ENHRY and CDR2 SYGVKD come from the germline V gene. The CDR3 is CAISESGGYYGYTF. CDR3 nucleotides: TGTGCCATCAGTGAGTCGGGCGGCTACTATGGCTACACCTTC.

The V and J genes are TRBV4-2 and TRBJ1-3; D ambiguous. The V gene lost 1 base and the J gene lost 3 bases, with 7 bases spanning the gap. There are 14 residues in the CDR3. Germline CDR1 and CDR2: LGHNA and YNFKEQ. The CDR3 loop is CASSQGFDGNTIYF. CDR3 nucleotides: TGTGCCAGCAGCCAAGGTTTTGATGGAAACACCATATATTTT.

The rearrangement links TRBV6-4 to TRBJ1-2; D unresolved. Germline loops: CDR1 MRHNA, CDR2 SNTAGT. The CDR3 is 15 residues long. V dropped 3 bases and J dropped 3 bases, with 14 bases sitting between them. For the CDR3, the DNA is TGTGCCAGCAGTGAGAATTTTTTTAGCGACTATGGCTACACCTTC. Residues: CASSENFFSDYGYTF.